This T cell receptor (beta chain) was found in a study of PD-L1 blockade in urothelial cancer. Generated by immunoSEQ multiplex PCR, the TCRdb table keeps only in-frame clones and is missing some. The data show 85,000 to 90,000 clones, with approximately 90% seen just once and roughly a tenth held by the top ten. Sequenced here: PBMCs, sampled around atezolizumab (anti-PD-L1) treatment. This sequence was found in a man aged 60 to 75 with urothelial cancer.

CDR3 DNA sequence: TGTGCCACCGCGAGGGCGGCGGAGCATCAGCCCCAGCATTTT. Residues: CATARAAEHQPQHF. This chain connects TRBV6-1 to TRBJ1-5; D remains ambiguous. The CDR3 contains 14 residues. CDR1 is MNHNS and CDR2 is SASEGT in the germline V gene. Trimming pared 10 bases from V and 5 bases from J, leaving 18 bases between.